A single sample is the source of the 20 T cell receptor beta chains below, sequenced in a study of blood T cell repertoires in COVID-19. Sequenced by immunoSEQ multiplex PCR; TCRdb stores in-frame clones only, minus some. The sample lists about 69,000 clones, 75% to 85% occurring once. Sequenced: peripheral blood. These receptors originate from a human donor in a cohort sampled during active COVID-19.

The chain couples TRBV4-2 to TRBJ2-3, with TRBD2 identical over 13 bases. CDR1 is LGHNA, CDR2 YNFKEQ, per germline. The J segment lost 2 bases and the V segment lost 2 bases, leaving 4 bases of the junction unmatched. This CDR3 has 17 residues. The CDR3 sequence: CASSQFGTSGTTDTQYF. DNA of the CDR3: TGTGCCAGCAGCCAATTCGGGACTAGCGGGACCACAGATACGCAGTATTTT.

The V gene is TRBV10-3, the J gene TRBJ1-2; D is perhaps TRBD1 (6 bases). Trimming left V 4 bases short and J 4 bases short, with 10 bases between. CDR3 size: 13 residues. Germline loops: CDR1 ENHRY, CDR2 SYGVKD. CDR3: CAISGQVLYGYTF. The DNA of the CDR3 is TGTGCCATCAGTGGACAGGTTCTCTATGGCTACACCTTC.

The genes are TRBV4-2 and TRBJ2-3, with 9 bases that match TRBD2. The V and J ends lost 0 bases and 5 bases, in that order; junction bases with no gene match: 12. Germline CDR1 is LGHNA and CDR2 is YNFKEQ. The CDR3 runs to 18 residues. Here the CDR3 DNA reads TGTGCCAGCAGCCAAGAAGTGGGGACCGCGGGAGGGGAAGATACGCAGTATTTT. Protein: CASSQEVGTAGGEDTQYF.

The CDR3 sequence is CASSLDPDNSPLHF. For the CDR3, the DNA is TGTGCCAGCAGCTTAGACCCAGATAATTCACCCCTCCACTTT. The rearrangement uses TRBV7-9 and TRBJ1-6; no reliable D call. CDR3 length equals 14 residues. Between the trimmed V and J ends, which lost 1 base and 5 bases, there was a span of 6 bases. In germline, CDR1 is SEHNR, CDR2 FQNEAQ (reference sequence).

The rearrangement uses TRBV7-8 and TRBJ1-1, with 8 positions matching TRBD1. This CDR3 has 15 residues. Germline CDR1 reads SGHVS; CDR2 reads FQNEAQ. Germline trimming cut 7 bases from V and 0 bases from J; bases unmatched to any gene: 7. CDR3 nucleotides: TGTGCCAGCAAGACAGGGGCGTCCATGAACACTGAAGCTTTCTTT. Translating it yields CASKTGASMNTEAFF.

The CDR3 coding sequence is TGTGCCAGCAGATACGACGGGACAGCAACTAATGAAAAACTGTTTTTT. Translated: CASRYDGTATNEKLFF. This chain links TRBV6-5 with TRBJ1-4; 7 bases line up with TRBD1. CDR1 and CDR2 from the germline V gene are MNHEY and SVGAGI. V lost 6 bases, J lost 0 bases, and 7 bases stayed unmatched. The CDR3 contains 16 residues.

The chain recombines TRBV7-9 with TRBJ2-5, with 9 bases aligning to TRBD2. This CDR3 is 17 amino acids long. V lost 5 bases, J lost 0 bases, and 10 bases stayed unmatched. Per the germline V gene, CDR1 is SEHNR and CDR2 is FQNEAQ (reference sequence). Written as DNA, the CDR3 is TGTGCCAGCAGCCCATTAGCGGGAGCGGGGTACCAAGAGACCCAGTACTTC. Translated, it gives CASSPLAGAGYQETQYF.

The genes are TRBV5-1 and TRBJ2-7; D call uncertain. In germline, CDR1 is SGHRS, CDR2 YFSETQ. This CDR3 contains 14 residues. V was clipped by 5 bases and J by 3 bases, with 15 bases between them. CDR3 amino acids: CASRPREAVYEQYF. Here the CDR3 DNA reads TGCGCCAGCAGGCCTAGAGAGGCGGTCTACGAGCAGTACTTC.

The chain has TRBV6-5 and TRBJ2-2; TRBD2 matches at 7 bases. CDR1 is MNHEY and CDR2 is SVGAGI in the germline V gene. V lost 7 bases, J lost 7 bases, and 12 bases stayed unmatched. This CDR3 is built from 15 residues. The DNA for the CDR3 is TGTGCCAGCACCCAAAGGAGGGAGGGCGGCGGGGAGCTGTTTTTT. Amino acids: CASTQRREGGGELFF.

V usage is TRBV9 and J usage is TRBJ1-1; 7 bases align to TRBD1. This CDR3 has 14 residues. V was pared by 4 bases and J by 4 bases, with 7 bases of the junction left unmatched. Germline CDR1 SGDLS, CDR2 YYNGEE. In DNA form, the CDR3 reads TGTGCCAGCAGCCCTCAAGCAGGGGGCACTGAAGCTTTCTTT. It translates to CASSPQAGGTEAFF.

This sequence joins TRBV5-4 and TRBJ2-3; D is perhaps TRBD2 (6 bases). The V and J ends lost 3 bases and 5 bases respectively, with 13 bases between them. Germline CDR1 reads SGHNT; CDR2 reads YYREEE (reference sequence). This CDR3 contains 14 residues. CDR3 region: CASSSVGRVDTQYF. Here the CDR3 DNA reads TGTGCCAGCAGCTCTGTCGGGAGAGTAGATACGCAGTATTTT.

V is TRBV5-6 and J is TRBJ2-7; weak D call: TRBD2 (5 bases). In germline, CDR1 is SGHDT, CDR2 YYEEEE. The V gene lost 2 bases and the J gene lost 0 bases, with 12 bases spanning the gap. The CDR3 sequence is 15 residues long. CDR3 protein: CASSFPSGSSYEQYF. As DNA, the CDR3 is TGTGCCAGCAGCTTCCCGTCGGGGAGCTCCTACGAGCAGTACTTC.

The chain joins TRBV18 to TRBJ2-5, with 8 bases identical to TRBD1. CDR3 size: 14 residues. V shed 6 bases, J shed 2 bases, and the junction held 5 bases outside the gene matches. CDR1 is KGHSH and CDR2 is LQKENI in the germline V gene. Here the CDR3 reads CASSSGQGQETQYF. CDR3 nucleotide sequence: TGTGCCAGCTCCTCTGGACAGGGACAAGAGACCCAGTACTTC. Looking up the rest from reference TRBV18 and TRBJ2-5 gives the full variable domain: NAGVMQNPRHLVRRRGQEARLRCSPMKGHSHVYWYRQLPEEGLKFMVYLQKENIIDESGMPKERFSAEFPKEGPSILRIQQVVRGDSAAYFCASSSGQGQETQYFGPGTRLLVL.

In the case of this clone: At one of its ends the junction is not consistent with the germline gene, which may arise from a read error. The chain links TRBV6-1 to TRBJ2-2, with 8 positions matching TRBD1. This CDR3 is built from 17 residues. Germline loops: CDR1 MNHNS, CDR2 SASEGT. CDR3 bases: TGTGCCAGCAGTGAAGCTAGGCAGGGGGCGAATACCGGGGAGCTGTTTTTT. Protein product: CASSEARQGANTGELFF.

V usage is TRBV6-5 and J usage is TRBJ1-5; D not certain. From germline, CDR1 is MNHEY and CDR2 SVGAGI. CDR3 length equals 14 residues. The germline V and J ends were trimmed by 5 bases and 0 bases, with 8 bases remaining between them. The CDR3 DNA sequence: TGTGCCAGCAGTACCTCACATAGCAATCAGCCCCAGCATTTT. Translation gives CASSTSHSNQPQHF.

The CDR3: CASSIPRQPQHF. The DNA of the CDR3 is TGTGCCAGTAGTATCCCGAGGCAGCCCCAGCATTTT. The chain is built from TRBV19 and TRBJ1-5; no reliable D call. Germline V CDR1 and CDR2: LNHDA, SQIVND (reference sequence). The CDR3 runs to 12 residues. V dropped 3 bases and J dropped 7 bases, with 7 bases sitting between them.

V gene TRBV6-5 combines with J gene TRBJ1-1; D possibly corresponds to TRBD1 (5 bases). V lost 0 bases to trimming and J lost 3 bases, with 14 bases between them. Germline CDR1 and CDR2: MNHEY and SVGAGI. CDR3 length: 16 amino acids. The CDR3 nucleotides are TGTGCCAGCAGTTACTCGCGAGCGGGAGGGGACACTGAAGCTTTCTTT. The encoded protein is CASSYSRAGGDTEAFF.

The chain recombines TRBV28 with TRBJ1-5, with D unclear. The CDR3 runs to 15 residues. V lost 3 bases, J lost 3 bases, and 12 bases lay in between. CDR1 MDHEN and CDR2 SYDVKM come from the germline V gene. The CDR3 region is CASSFNGVDNQPQHF. The CDR3 bases are TGTGCCAGCAGTTTCAACGGGGTCGACAATCAGCCCCAGCATTTT.

The V gene is TRBV6-5, the J gene TRBJ2-5; D may be TRBD2 (6 bases). V gave up 6 bases and J gave up 5 bases, with 10 bases separating them. CDR1 and CDR2 (germline): MNHEY, SVGAGI. The CDR3 runs 12 residues. The CDR3 protein is CASSWDSETQYF. CDR3 DNA: TGTGCCAGCAGCTGGGACTCCGAGACCCAGTACTTC.

This clone has only a few counts. The CDR3 protein is CASSALWSSTDTQYF. The CDR3, as DNA: TGTGCCAGCAGCGCCCTATGGAGCAGCACAGATACGCAGTATTTT. V is TRBV9 and J is TRBJ2-3, with unresolved D. V lost 3 bases and J lost 0, with 11 bases in between. The CDR3 is 15 amino acids. Germline CDR1 reads SGDLS; CDR2 reads YYNGEE.